Shown below are 24 T cell receptor beta chains from a single sample sequenced in a study of Ad26.COV2.S vaccination and SARS-CoV-2 variants. Produced via immunoSEQ multiplex PCR; TCRdb's table is partial and in-frame only. The data contain around 100,000 clones, around 82% of them singletons. This material consisted of peripheral blood, taken after recovery from COVID-19. These receptors all stem from a human donor who had recovered from COVID-19.

V gene TRBV15 combines with J gene TRBJ1-2; D perhaps matches TRBD1 (6 bases). The CDR3 has 14 residues. V was clipped by 2 bases and J by 6 bases, with 13 bases between them. Germline-derived CDR1 and CDR2 are LNHNV and YYDKDF (reference sequence). Here the CDR3 DNA reads TGTGCCACCAGCAGACCGGGAAGGGGGGATGGCTACACCTTC. This encodes CATSRPGRGDGYTF.

This chain joins TRBV6-5 and TRBJ1-2; perhaps TRBD1 as D (5 bases). This CDR3 has 15 amino acids. Between the trimmed V and J ends, which lost 2 bases and 5 bases, there was a span of 15 bases. The germline V gene encodes CDR1 MNHEY and CDR2 SVGAGI. CDR3 in DNA: TGTGCCAGCAGTTACGGCCGGGGGTTTCGTTATGGCTACACCTTC. This translates into CASSYGRGFRYGYTF.

The chain is built from TRBV7-2 and TRBJ2-7; a possible D gene is TRBD1 (6 bases). This CDR3 is built from 14 residues. The germline V gene has CDR1 SGHTA and CDR2 FQGNSA. V dropped 2 bases and J dropped 3 bases, with 11 bases sitting between them. The DNA for the CDR3 is TGTGCCAGCAGCTTATTACAGGGAGTCTACGAGCAGTACTTC. Translation gives CASSLLQGVYEQYF.

V usage is TRBV28 and J usage is TRBJ2-7; 11 nucleotides line up with TRBD2. Germline trimming cut 6 bases from V and 3 bases from J; bases unmatched to any gene: 10. Looked up from germline, CDR1 is MDHEN and CDR2 is SYDVKM. CDR3 length: 16 residues. This CDR3 reads CASSQIAGGSYYEQYF. The CDR3 nucleotides read TGTGCCAGCAGCCAGATAGCGGGAGGGTCTTACTACGAGCAGTACTTC. Using reference TRBV28 and TRBJ2-7 for the parts outside the CDR3, the full variable domain is DVKVTQSSRYLVKRTGEKVFLECVQDMDHENMFWYRQDPGLGLRLIYFSYDVKMKEKGDIPEGYSVSREKKERFSLILESASTNQTSMYLCASSQIAGGSYYEQYFGPGTRLTVT.

The chain links TRBV19 to TRBJ2-2; D is perhaps TRBD1 or TRBD2 (5 bases each). The CDR3 has 15 amino acids. V lost 4 bases, J lost 1 base, and 10 bases lay in between. Germline lookup yields CDR1 LNHDA and CDR2 SQIVND (reference sequence). The CDR3 loop is CASSTPGRNTGELFF. The DNA of the CDR3 is TGTGCCAGTAGTACTCCGGGACGGAACACCGGGGAGCTGTTTTTT. The entire variable domain, with the rest obtained from reference TRBV19 and TRBJ2-2, is as follows: DGGITQSPKYLFRKEGQNVTLSCEQNLNHDAMYWYRQDPGQGLRLIYYSQIVNDFQKGDIAEGYSVSREKKESFPLTVTSAQKNPTAFYLCASSTPGRNTGELFFGEGSRLTVL.

The chain combines TRBV19 with TRBJ2-5, with unresolved D. Germline assignment: CDR1 LNHDA and CDR2 SQIVND (reference sequence). The CDR3 totals 16 residues. Trimming removed 5 bases at V and 4 bases at J, with 20 bases between. The CDR3 is CASSHRLGSFIETQYF. CDR3 sequence (DNA): TGTGCCAGTAGTCACCGACTCGGGTCCTTTATAGAGACCCAGTACTTC. Together with reference TRBV19 and TRBJ2-5, the CDR3 gives the full variable domain: DGGITQSPKYLFRKEGQNVTLSCEQNLNHDAMYWYRQDPGQGLRLIYYSQIVNDFQKGDIAEGYSVSREKKESFPLTVTSAQKNPTAFYLCASSHRLGSFIETQYFGPGTRLLVL.

The rearrangement uses TRBV4-2 and TRBJ2-2, with D tentatively TRBD2 (5 bases). The CDR3 is 18 residues long. Germline CDR1 LGHNA, CDR2 YNFKEQ. Between the trimmed V and J ends, which lost 4 bases and 0 bases, there was a span of 18 bases. CDR3 DNA sequence: TGTGCCAGCAGCCCCTACACCGGCAAGGGAGCGAACACCGGGGAGCTGTTTTTT. As protein: CASSPYTGKGANTGELFF.

This sequence joins TRBV6-5 and TRBJ2-7, with D unclear. The germline V gene encodes CDR1 MNHEY and CDR2 SVGAGI. CDR3 length: 11 amino acids. The V end was cut by 6 bases, the J end by 6 bases, with 9 bases between. CDR3 sequence reads: CASSGKGEQYF. DNA of the CDR3: TGTGCCAGCAGCGGAAAGGGCGAGCAGTACTTC.

The chain employs TRBV4-3 and TRBJ1-2, with a weak D call TRBD1 (6 bases). There are 13 residues in the CDR3. Trimming left V 1 base short and J 8 bases short, with 11 bases between. Germline V gene data show CDR1 as LGHNA and CDR2 as YSLEER. In DNA form, the CDR3 reads TGCGCCAGCAGCCAAGGTGCGGGGACAGGCTACACCTTC. This gives the protein CASSQGAGTGYTF.

J is TRBJ2-3 and V is TRBV10-1, with 11 bases that match TRBD2. Germline CDR1 is WNHNN and CDR2 is SYGVQD (reference sequence). This CDR3 is 16 amino acids long. Trimming took 7 bases from V and 0 from J; bases not matched to a gene: 6. CDR3 sequence reads: CASTSTSGASTDTQYF. DNA for the CDR3: TGCGCCAGCACCTCGACTAGCGGGGCTAGCACAGATACGCAGTATTTT.

The chain carries TRBV7-8 and TRBJ1-2, with D perhaps TRBD1 (6 bases). Between the trimmed V and J ends, which lost 2 bases and 4 bases, there was a span of 11 bases. The V gene's germline CDR1 is SGHVS and CDR2 FQNEAQ. The CDR3 totals 14 residues. The CDR3 DNA reads TGTGCCAGCAGCTTATTCGAGGGGGGCTATGGCTACACCTTC. As protein: CASSLFEGGYGYTF.

V gene TRBV29-1 combines with J gene TRBJ2-6, with a weak D call TRBD2 (5 bases). The CDR3 spans 14 residues. Germline CDR1 is SQVTM and CDR2 is ANQGSEA. Deletions cut 3 bases from V and 1 base from J, with 7 bases between. CDR3 coding DNA: TGCAGCGTTGATTCGGGGTCTGGGGCCAACGTCCTGACTTTC. As protein: CSVDSGSGANVLTF. The complete variable domain, with remaining parts taken from reference TRBV29-1 and TRBJ2-6, reads SAVISQKPSRDICQRGTSLTIQCQVDSQVTMMFWYRQQPGQSLTLIATANQGSEATYESGFVIDKFPISRPNLTFSTLTVSNMSPEDSSIYLCSVDSGSGANVLTFGAGSRLTVL.

The V call is TRBV4-2, the J call TRBJ2-1; 8 nucleotides line up with TRBD1. The ends lost 1 base at V and 2 bases at J; junction bases unmatched: 7. Germline CDR1 reads LGHNA; CDR2 reads YNFKEQ. The CDR3 runs 17 residues. Here the CDR3 reads CASSQVQGAEAYNEQFF. CDR3 in DNA: TGTGCCAGCAGCCAAGTTCAGGGGGCGGAGGCCTACAATGAGCAGTTCTTC.

This rearrangement joins TRBV7-9 to TRBJ1-1; D ambiguous. V was shortened by 6 bases and J by 3 bases, with 11 bases between the two germline ends. CDR3 length: 13 residues. Germline lookup yields CDR1 SEHNR and CDR2 FQNEAQ (reference sequence). CDR3 nucleotide sequence: TGTGCCAGCAGGACCACCGAGGACACTGAAGCTTTCTTT. Protein product: CASRTTEDTEAFF.

This clone was seen a few times. The chain has TRBV4-3 and TRBJ2-7, with D maybe TRBD1 (6 bases). The V gene lost 0 bases and the J gene lost 4 bases, with 28 bases spanning the gap. Germline CDR1 and CDR2: LGHNA and YSLEER. This CDR3 spans 20 amino acids. The CDR3 loop is CASSQDLRQVSIFPSYEQYF. The CDR3 DNA follows: TGCGCCAGCAGCCAAGATCTGAGACAGGTGTCGATATTCCCCTCTTACGAGCAGTACTTC.

The V call is TRBV4-2, the J call TRBJ2-2, with D unresolved. The CDR3 spans 14 residues. Trimming left V 0 bases short and J 4 bases short, with 6 bases between. Germline V gives CDR1 LGHNA, CDR2 YNFKEQ. The CDR3 sequence: CASSQDTVTGELFF. The CDR3 DNA reads TGTGCCAGCAGCCAAGATACCGTCACCGGGGAGCTGTTTTTT.

The chain employs TRBV5-1 and TRBJ2-6; D may be TRBD1 (6 bases). The length of the CDR3 is 19 residues. V shed 3 bases and J shed 3 bases, with 22 bases lying between them. In germline, CDR1 is SGHRS, CDR2 YFSETQ. The CDR3 region is CASSWGTGSLGGGANVLTF. For the CDR3, the DNA is TGCGCCAGCAGCTGGGGAACAGGGTCTCTGGGCGGTGGGGCCAACGTCCTGACTTTC.

The chain combines TRBV7-8 with TRBJ2-7; D remains ambiguous. Germline values: CDR1 SGHVS, CDR2 FQNEAQ. The CDR3 sequence is 12 residues long. Trimming removed 1 base from V and 5 bases from J, with 6 bases in between. The CDR3 region is CASSLELDEQYF. In DNA, the CDR3 is TGTGCCAGCAGCTTAGAATTGGACGAGCAGTACTTC.

This chain links TRBV7-3 with TRBJ2-3; 8 bases line up with TRBD1. With V trimmed by 3 bases and J by 4 bases, 6 bases remained unmatched. Germline V gene sequence: CDR1 SGHTA, CDR2 FQGTGA. CDR3 length: 15 residues. This chain's CDR3 is CASSLRQGPSDTQYF. CDR3 bases: TGTGCCAGCAGCTTGCGACAGGGGCCTTCAGATACGCAGTATTTT.

V and J are TRBV7-9 and TRBJ1-1; D is undetermined. Deletions cut 1 base from V and 4 bases from J, with 16 bases between. Germline CDR1 is SEHNR and CDR2 is FQNEAQ (reference sequence). This CDR3 is 16 amino acids long. CDR3 sequence reads: CASSLDSHKMGTEAFF. In DNA, the CDR3 is TGTGCCAGCAGCTTAGACTCGCACAAGATGGGCACTGAAGCTTTCTTT.

The chain is built from TRBV24-1 and TRBJ1-5; TRBD1 is a possible D gene (5 bases). Germline CDR1 KGHDR, CDR2 SFDVKD. Trimming removed 5 bases at V and 6 bases at J, with 10 bases between. The CDR3 is made up of 13 amino acids. The CDR3 nucleotides are TGTGCCACCAGTGGGGCAGGGACTCAGCCCCAGCATTTT. Amino acids: CATSGAGTQPQHF.

The V gene is TRBV2, the J gene TRBJ1-5; D is unclear. The V end lost 6 bases, the J end lost 4 bases, and 10 bases lay between the germline ends. The CDR3 has 13 residues. Germline values: CDR1 SNHLY, CDR2 FYNNEI. The CDR3 here is CASSKGPNQPQHF. CDR3 bases: TGTGCCAGCAGCAAGGGCCCAAATCAGCCCCAGCATTTT.

About this clone: This specimen includes other DNA sequences encoding the same CDR3. This chain joins TRBV5-1 and TRBJ1-6; no clear D. This CDR3 comprises 13 residues. Looked up from germline, CDR1 is SGHRS and CDR2 is YFSETQ. Trimming removed 0 bases from V and 7 bases from J, with 5 bases in between. Here the CDR3 DNA reads TGCGCCAGCAGCTTGGGAGGGAATTCACCCCTCCACTTT. Translated, it gives CASSLGGNSPLHF.

The V call is TRBV9, the J call TRBJ1-3, with D possibly being TRBD1 (5 bases). Trimming left V 3 bases short and J 0 bases short, with 7 bases between. This CDR3 contains 14 residues. The germline CDR1 and CDR2 sequences are SGDLS and YYNGEE. CDR3 DNA: TGTGCCAGCAGCGGACAGTTCTCTGGAAACACCATATATTTT. Translation gives CASSGQFSGNTIYF.